Listed here is a single T cell receptor beta chain. Antigen unknown. This sample's time point: newly diagnosed GD, antithyroid drugs for less than 3 months. Scientists built the TCR library using RNA that was extracted from PBMCs. The data derive from a study of regulatory T cells in long-lasting Graves disease. Study overall: Graves' patients who were just diagnosed had used antithyroid drugs for under 3 months.

Findings and limits, study-wide: Accuracy may have suffered from the small sample size.

Germline lookup yields CDR1 SQVTM and CDR2 ANQGSEA. The CDR3 extends over 11 amino acids. Trimming shortened V by 2 bases and J by 7 bases, and 8 bases separated the two germline ends. In building TCR beta libraries, iRepertoire HTBI primers were used together with Arm-PCR of CDR3 regions. From the multiplex PCR reads, TCRdb called clonotypes with MiXCR, one entry per CDR3 protein. This sample yields a few hundred thousand distinct CDR3 sequences, of which around 20% are seen a single time; around 14% belongs to the top ten. The origin of this receptor is a female donor with Graves disease. The input for sequencing was peripheral blood mononuclear cells (PBMCs), taken at new diagnosis, from a patient treated with antithyroid drugs. This sequence joins TRBV29-1 and TRBJ1-2; D call uncertain. The CDR3 is CSVESKVGYTF. The DNA for the CDR3 is TGCAGCGTTGAATCTAAGGTTGGCTACACCTTC.